The 30 T cell receptor beta chains reported below all come from one sample, sequenced in a study of T cells in Graves' hyperthyroidism and ophthalmopathy. What was amplified from RNA transcripts were TCR beta CDR3 regions. Primed by the HTBI set, a first-round RT-PCR was run on the TCR CDR3. TCRdb reprocessed the multiplex PCR reads via MiXCR and lists one record per CDR3 protein. The sample lists over 400,000 distinct CDR3 sequences, about 20% occurring once. Sequenced sample: blood. Receptors were obtained from a woman aged 70-85 years with Graves' ophthalmopathy.

This clonotype has at least ten counts. The chain employs TRBV29-1 and TRBJ2-7; D ambiguous. CDR3 length equals 11 residues. V gave up 1 base and J gave up 4 bases, with 5 bases separating them. CDR1 SQVTM and CDR2 ANQGSEA come from the germline V gene. The CDR3 nucleotides read TGCAGCGTTGAAGGGGGTTACGAGCAGTACTTC. It is translated as CSVEGGYEQYF.

The chain recombines TRBV30 with TRBJ2-7, with D hard to call. Trimming shortened V by 8 bases and J by 2 bases, and 19 bases separated the two germline ends. The V gene's germline CDR1 is GTSNPN and CDR2 SVGIG (reference sequence). The CDR3 length is 14 residues. The CDR3 bases are TGTGCCCTAAAGACCACAGATTGGGCCTACGAGCAGTACTTC. It encodes CALKTTDWAYEQYF.

The sample holds a few counts of this clonotype. The chain combines TRBV7-2 with TRBJ2-3; the D gene is possibly TRBD2 (6 bases). Per germline, CDR1 SGHTA and CDR2 FQGNSA. V was clipped by 3 bases and J by 3 bases, with 10 bases between them. The CDR3 is made up of 14 amino acids. CDR3: CASSLGGMTDTQYF. In DNA form, the CDR3 reads TGTGCCAGCAGCTTGGGGGGAATGACAGATACGCAGTATTTT.

J is TRBJ2-1 and V is TRBV9; TRBD1 aligns across 9 bases. CDR3 size: 15 residues. The germline gives CDR1 SGDLS, CDR2 YYNGEE. Trimming took 3 bases from V and 0 from J; bases not matched to a gene: 1. CDR3 sequence: CASSEQGASYNEQFF. CDR3 sequence (DNA): TGTGCCAGCAGCGAACAGGGGGCCTCCTACAATGAGCAGTTCTTC.

Details on this clonotype: This could be a read error, since a much larger clone is one nucleotide away. This sequence joins TRBV11-2 and TRBJ2-7; D is uncertain. The CDR3 contains 14 residues. Germline CDR1 is SGHAT and CDR2 is FQNNGV. Trimming removed 0 bases from V and 2 bases from J, with 8 bases in between. CDR3 residues: CASSLDAATYEQYF. CDR3 DNA: TGTGCCAGCAGCTTAGATGCAGCAACCTACGAGCAGTACTTC. The entire variable domain, with the rest obtained from reference TRBV11-2 and TRBJ2-7, is as follows: EAGVAQSPRYKIIEKRQSVAFWCNPISGHATLYWYQQILGQGPKLLIQFQNNGVVDDSQLPKDRFSAERLKGVDSTLKIQPAKLEDSAVYLCASSLDAATYEQYFGPGTRLTVT.

This clonotype showed up many times. V is TRBV3-1 and J is TRBJ1-1; D not certain. The CDR3 loop spans 13 amino acids. CDR1 and CDR2 from the germline V gene are LGHDT and YNNKEL (reference sequence). The V end lost 1 base, the J end lost 4 bases, and 7 bases lay between the germline ends. CDR3 in amino acids: CASSQAGSTEAFF. The DNA of the CDR3 is TGTGCCAGCAGCCAAGCTGGGAGCACTGAAGCTTTCTTT.

J is TRBJ2-7 and V is TRBV5-1; no reliable D call. Germline CDR1 reads SGHRS; CDR2 reads YFSETQ. This CDR3 is built from 15 residues. Trimming shortened V by 0 bases and J by 0 bases, and 10 bases separated the two germline ends. CDR3 residues: CASSLGPTPSYEQYF. The CDR3 DNA is TGCGCCAGCAGCTTGGGTCCCACCCCCTCCTACGAGCAGTACTTC.

The chain uses TRBV6-2 or TRBV6-3 and TRBJ2-1; 16 bases agree with TRBD2. Germline values: CDR1 MNHEY, CDR2 SVGEGT. The CDR3 consists of 18 residues. V trimming: 2 bases; J trimming: 5 bases; junction bases outside the gene matches: 6. The DNA of the CDR3 is TGTGCCAGCAGTTACCCGGGACTAGCGGGAGGGCCGAACAATGAGCAGTTCTTC. This codes for CASSYPGLAGGPNNEQFF.

The rearrangement joins TRBV2 to TRBJ2-1; D could derive from TRBD1 or TRBD2 (5 bases each). V lost 4 bases and J lost 6, with 16 bases in between. This CDR3 contains 15 residues. Germline assignment: CDR1 SNHLY and CDR2 FYNNEI. The CDR3 DNA reads TGTGCCAGCAGTGTTGAGGGGCCCCTAGCCAATGAGCAGTTCTTC. It translates to CASSVEGPLANEQFF.

This clonotype occurred many times. The rearrangement uses TRBV6-1 and TRBJ2-5, with D perhaps being TRBD1 or TRBD2 (6 bases each). Germline CDR1 is MNHNS and CDR2 is SASEGT. The CDR3 sequence is 17 residues long. The ends were cut back, 8 bases at V and 1 base at J, with 23 bases in the middle. CDR3 protein: CASDDQVGGFPQETQYF. The CDR3 nucleotides are TGTGCCAGCGACGACCAAGTGGGGGGCTTTCCCCAAGAGACCCAGTACTTC.

This clonotype was observed a few times. V is TRBV6-5 and J is TRBJ2-5; 11 bases are shared with TRBD1. There are 15 residues in the CDR3. Unmatched junction bases numbered 4, after V lost 2 bases and J lost 5 bases. Germline CDR1 MNHEY, CDR2 SVGAGI. CDR3 residues: CASSYTGTGGETQYF. The CDR3 coding sequence is TGTGCCAGCAGTTACACCGGGACAGGGGGGGAGACCCAGTACTTC.

Only a few counts were recorded for this clonotype. V and J are TRBV24-1 and TRBJ2-1, with a weak D call TRBD1 (6 bases). The germline V gene has CDR1 KGHDR and CDR2 SFDVKD. This CDR3 region has 13 residues. Trimming pared 9 bases from V and 3 bases from J, leaving 11 bases between. The chain's CDR3 is CATEGRGYNEQFF. As DNA, the CDR3 is TGTGCCACCGAAGGCAGGGGCTACAATGAGCAGTTCTTC.

This chain joins TRBV5-1 and TRBJ2-3; 9 nucleotides line up with TRBD2. The germline V gene encodes CDR1 SGHRS and CDR2 YFSETQ. The CDR3 length is 17 residues. V lost 0 bases and J lost 6; bases outside the gene matches: 11. The CDR3 DNA reads TGCGCCAGCAGCTTGGGACCGAGCGGGAGGTTGGTGGATACGCAGTATTTT. As protein: CASSLGPSGRLVDTQYF.

This chain links TRBV6-5 with TRBJ2-5, with no clear D. V was cut by 0 bases and J by 3 bases, with 11 bases left in between. The CDR3 sequence is 15 residues long. CDR1 is MNHEY, CDR2 SVGAGI, per germline. In DNA form, the CDR3 reads TGTGCCAGCAGTTACTCGGCGCTTGCGGAAGAGACCCAGTACTTC. Translation gives CASSYSALAEETQYF.

This chain connects TRBV5-4 to TRBJ2-1; the match to TRBD2 covers 9 bases. The J segment lost 7 bases and the V segment lost 3 bases, leaving 8 bases of the junction unmatched. Germline CDR1 reads SGHNT; CDR2 reads YYREEE (reference sequence). The CDR3 totals 15 residues. The CDR3 spells CASSSDSGSRNEQFF. In nucleotides, the CDR3 is TGTGCCAGCAGCTCTGATAGCGGGAGTCGGAATGAGCAGTTCTTC.

This clonotype was counted between two and nine times. CDR3 loop: CASSLKGTEQYF. The CDR3 bases are TGCGCCAGCAGCTTAAAGGGAACCGAGCAGTACTTC. V is TRBV5-1 and J is TRBJ2-7; D not resolved. Germline CDR1 and CDR2: SGHRS and YFSETQ. V lost 2 bases and J 6 bases, leaving 9 bases between the germline ends. The CDR3 covers 12 residues.

In this sample, this clonotype turned up many times. The chain has TRBV28 and TRBJ1-2, with TRBD1 as a possible D gene (6 bases). V was cut by 2 bases and J by 8 bases, with 15 bases left in between. Germline V gene lookup returns CDR1 MDHEN and CDR2 SYDVKM. CDR3 length: 14 amino acids. The CDR3 spells CASSLPYRVLGYTF. The CDR3 bases are TGTGCCAGCAGTTTACCTTACAGGGTTTTAGGCTACACCTTC.

This clonotype was detected ten times or more. The rearrangement uses TRBV7-9 and TRBJ2-1; 11 nucleotides agree with TRBD2. CDR3 length: 14 amino acids. Looked up from germline, CDR1 is SEHNR and CDR2 is FQNEAQ (reference sequence). V dropped 5 bases and J dropped 9; count of bases not matched to a gene: 6. CDR3 protein: CASSQLAGAREQFF. The CDR3 region has the DNA TGTGCCAGCAGCCAACTAGCGGGAGCTCGTGAGCAGTTCTTC.

This clonotype was counted between two and nine times. This chain joins TRBV7-2 and TRBJ2-5; unclear D gene. The germline gives CDR1 SGHTA, CDR2 FQGNSA. The CDR3 spans 20 residues. The germline V and J ends were trimmed by 4 bases and 0 bases, with 27 bases remaining between them. The CDR3 spells CASSSALAGFMVANQETQYF. The CDR3 bases are TGTGCCAGCAGCTCGGCCCTGGCTGGGTTTATGGTCGCGAACCAAGAGACCCAGTACTTC. The complete variable domain, with remaining parts taken from reference TRBV7-2 and TRBJ2-5, reads GAGVSQSPSNKVTEKGKDVELRCDPISGHTALYWYRQSLGQGLEFLIYFQGNSAPDKSGLPSDRFSAERTGGSVSTLTIQRTQQEDSAVYLCASSSALAGFMVANQETQYFGPGTRLLVL.

The chain is built from TRBV9 and TRBJ2-7; D possibly corresponds to TRBD2 (6 bases). The CDR3 is 16 amino acids. V was clipped by 3 bases and J by 2 bases, with 18 bases between them. CDR1 is SGDLS and CDR2 is YYNGEE in the germline V gene. CDR3 sequence (DNA): TGTGCCAGCAGCGCGGGTGGGGGTCGGGGGACCTACGAGCAGTACTTC. This codes for CASSAGGGRGTYEQYF.

This clonotype was seen repeatedly, ten times or more. The V gene is TRBV15, the J gene TRBJ2-7; D possibly corresponds to TRBD2 (6 bases). Germline V gene lookup returns CDR1 LNHNV and CDR2 YYDKDF (reference sequence). V was pared by 0 bases and J by 0 bases, with 12 bases between. This CDR3 spans 16 amino acids. The CDR3 region has the DNA TGTGCCACCAGCAGAGATGGGACTCAAAGCTCCTACGAGCAGTACTTC. Translating it yields CATSRDGTQSSYEQYF.

V is TRBV2 and J is TRBJ1-3; the D gene is possibly TRBD1 (5 bases). V was trimmed by 6 bases and J by 0 bases, leaving 15 bases between them. Germline-derived CDR1 and CDR2 are SNHLY and FYNNEI. The length of the CDR3 is 16 residues. CDR3 loop: CASRVGTPSSGNTIYF. DNA of the CDR3: TGTGCCAGCAGAGTGGGGACTCCGAGCTCTGGAAACACCATATATTTT.

The V gene is TRBV28, the J gene TRBJ1-5; D is ambiguous. V lost 4 bases, J lost 2 bases, and 12 bases lay in between. Germline V CDR1 and CDR2: MDHEN, SYDVKM. The CDR3 sequence is 15 residues long. CDR3 protein: CASSSNLWGNQPQHF. CDR3 in DNA: TGTGCCAGCAGTTCCAACCTTTGGGGCAATCAGCCCCAGCATTTT.

The V and J genes are TRBV5-5 and TRBJ2-1; TRBD2 matches at 7 bases. CDR1 and CDR2 from the germline V gene are SGHKS and YYEKEE (reference sequence). V lost 6 bases and J lost 4; bases outside the gene matches: 22. The CDR3 runs to 19 residues. CDR3 sequence (DNA): TGTGCCAGCACCTGGGAAAGGGACGCTTGGCGGGAGAGGTACAATGAGCAGTTCTTC. It codes for CASTWERDAWRERYNEQFF.

This clonotype has at least ten counts. This chain links TRBV20-1 with TRBJ1-1; tentatively, D is TRBD1 (5 bases). Deletions cut 0 bases from V and 6 bases from J, with 14 bases between. From germline, CDR1 is DFQATT and CDR2 SNEGSKA (reference sequence). This CDR3 region has 14 residues. CDR3 coding DNA: TGCAGTGCTAGAGATCCCGCAGGGAGTTCTGAAGCTTTCTTT. The encoded protein is CSARDPAGSSEAFF.

This clonotype was detected only a few times. V gene TRBV20-1 combines with J gene TRBJ2-7; 7 positions match TRBD1. CDR1 and CDR2 (germline): DFQATT, SNEGSKA (reference sequence). The CDR3 covers 12 residues. Losses at the gene ends were 4 bases for V and 6 bases for J; bases not matched to a gene: 6. CDR3 DNA sequence: TGCAGTGCTACCCGACAGGGTCCCGAGCAGTACTTC. Its translation is CSATRQGPEQYF.

In its sample, this clonotype was seen many times. The rearrangement links TRBV12-3 or TRBV12-4 to TRBJ2-5; TRBD1 matches at 9 bases. V shed 5 bases, J shed 2 bases, and the junction held 6 bases outside the gene matches. The CDR3 is made up of 15 amino acids. The CDR3 DNA follows: TGTGCCAGCAGTGACAGGGGGAGGGTTCAAGAGACCCAGTACTTC. Protein sequence: CASSDRGRVQETQYF.

The chain's CDR3 is CASRDSAPGTDTQYF. The CDR3, as DNA: TGTGCCAGCAGAGATAGCGCCCCAGGAACAGATACGCAGTATTTT. The rearrangement links TRBV6-2 or TRBV6-3 to TRBJ2-3; tentatively, D is TRBD2 (5 bases). Germline values: CDR1 MNHEY, CDR2 SVGEGT. This CDR3 spans 15 amino acids. Trimming removed 6 bases at V and 3 bases at J, with 16 bases between.

V is TRBV6-1 and J is TRBJ2-7, with TRBD2 matching 7 bases. The CDR3 contains 15 residues. Germline V gives CDR1 MNHNS, CDR2 SASEGT. V lost 6 bases to trimming and J lost 2 bases; unmatched junction nucleotides: 10. CDR3: CASSPPQGGAYEQYF. The CDR3 nucleotides are TGTGCCAGCAGCCCCCCCCAGGGAGGGGCCTACGAGCAGTACTTC.

This rearrangement joins TRBV30 to TRBJ2-7; a possible D gene is TRBD2 (6 bases). V lost 8 bases to trimming and J lost 4 bases, with 15 bases between them. Per germline, CDR1 GTSNPN and CDR2 SVGIG (reference sequence). The CDR3 covers 12 residues. The CDR3 DNA sequence: TGTGCCAGTAGCGGTTTGTTATACGAGCAGTACTTC. Translated, it gives CASSGLLYEQYF.